The TCR beta chain described here comes from a study of T cell repertoires in cytomegalovirus infection. Across the study: Alongside well-studied HLA-B-restricted CMV epitopes, recently identified HLA-C-restricted CMV epitopes were also used. Matching HLA type, along with CMV infection, was indicated by public TCR beta signatures. The study, taken as a whole, reports: CMV carriers having the relevant HLA were flagged by cumulative public TCR beta family frequency.

TCRdb re-derived calls from the reads in MiXCR, one entry per CDR3 protein. The sample lists about 500,000 distinct CDR3 sequences; roughly a third were seen once. The CDR3 is 16 amino acids. CDR1 and CDR2 from the germline V gene are MNHEY and SVGEGT. Trimming at V came to 0 bases and at J to 2 bases, leaving 5 bases not matched to a gene. Concerning this clonotype itself: Its antigen is unknown.

The chain employs TRBV6-2 or TRBV6-3 and TRBJ2-7; 9 bases are shared with TRBD1. This sequence was found in a human donor in good health (CMV status not recorded). Some clones in this sample may be carry-over from other donors' samples. Sequenced here: cultured PBMCs, sampled from culture after CMV antigen stimulation. The CDR3 region is CASSYSRTGAAYEQYF. CDR3 sequence (DNA): TGTGCCAGCAGTTACTCCCGGACAGGGGCCGCCTACGAGCAGTACTTC.